This entry lists 9 T cell receptor beta chains sequenced from one sample in a study of blood T cell repertoires in COVID-19. Here immunoSEQ multiplex PCR was the method, and the copy in TCRdb shows in-frame clones only, minus some. The profile shows 150,000 to 200,000 clones, 88% of them singletons. The source material was PBMCs or T cells enriched from blood (not recorded which). The receptors derive from a woman aged 50 to 60 who had recovered from COVID-19.

This sequence joins TRBV12-3 or TRBV12-4 and TRBJ2-4; perhaps TRBD2 as D (5 bases). Deletions cut 6 bases from V and 0 bases from J, with 6 bases between. CDR3 size: 13 residues. DNA of the CDR3: TGTGCCAGCAGCGGACTAGCCAAAAACATTCAGTACTTC. Protein product: CASSGLAKNIQYF.

The chain combines TRBV12-5 with TRBJ2-6, with 15 bases identical to TRBD2. With 1 base clipped from V and 3 bases from J, the junction kept 13 bases outside the gene matches. The V gene's germline CDR1 is LGHNT and CDR2 FRNRAP. The CDR3 is 22 residues long. In nucleotides, the CDR3 is TGTGCTAGTGGTTTGGCCCCAAAAAGGACTAGCGGGGGGGCCCTTGGGGCCAACGTCCTGACTTTC. This gives the protein CASGLAPKRTSGGALGANVLTF. The variable domain in full, completed from reference TRBV12-5 and TRBJ2-6, reads DARVTQTPRHKVTEMGQEVTMRCQPILGHNTVFWYRQTMMQGLELLAYFRNRAPLDDSGMPKDRFSAEMPDATLATLKIQPSEPRDSAVYFCASGLAPKRTSGGALGANVLTFGAGSRLTVL.

The chain uses TRBV24-1 and TRBJ1-4; D is unclear. Per germline, CDR1 KGHDR and CDR2 SFDVKD. The CDR3 is 15 amino acids. V lost 4 bases, J lost 8 bases, and 16 bases lay in between. CDR3 residues: CATSDLTEGGEKLFF. The CDR3 DNA reads as TGTGCCACCAGTGACCTGACCGAAGGCGGGGAAAAACTGTTTTTT.

The V gene is TRBV6-5, the J gene TRBJ2-7; maybe TRBD1 (7 bases). V was clipped by 7 bases and J by 7 bases, with 23 bases between them. The CDR3 extends over 15 amino acids. Germline-derived CDR1 and CDR2 are MNHEY and SVGAGI. The CDR3 loop is CASTPQGGVTSEQYF. The CDR3 nucleotides read TGTGCCAGCACTCCCCAGGGGGGAGTAACTAGTGAGCAGTACTTC.

This chain links TRBV11-2 with TRBJ2-1, with D possibly TRBD2 on 5 matching bases. V shed 1 base and J shed 0 bases, with 13 bases lying between them. Germline lookup yields CDR1 SGHAT and CDR2 FQNNGV. The CDR3 length is 17 residues. The CDR3 reads CASSLVFRGSSYNEQFF. Here the CDR3 DNA reads TGTGCCAGCAGCTTAGTTTTCCGGGGTAGCTCCTACAATGAGCAGTTCTTC.

V usage is TRBV4-2 and J usage is TRBJ1-4, with 11 bases that match TRBD1. The CDR3 consists of 18 residues. The germline CDR1 and CDR2 sequences are LGHNA and YNFKEQ. V trimming: 3 bases; J trimming: 6 bases; junction bases outside the gene matches: 12. Written as DNA, the CDR3 is TGTGCCAGCAGCCAGGAGGGACAGGGGGAAGAGGTAGATGAAAAACTGTTTTTT. Its protein product is CASSQEGQGEEVDEKLFF.

This sequence joins TRBV5-6 and TRBJ1-1; D may be TRBD1 (6 bases). V shed 4 bases and J shed 11 bases, with 15 bases lying between them. Germline CDR1 is SGHDT and CDR2 is YYEEEE. This CDR3 has 12 amino acids. CDR3 bases: TGTGCCAGCAGCCCTACAGGGCGGGTGGCTTTCTTT. Protein: CASSPTGRVAFF.

Only a few counts were recorded for this clone. This chain uses TRBV18 with TRBJ1-3; possibly TRBD1 for D (6 bases). The CDR3 consists of 15 residues. V was cut by 2 bases and J by 2 bases, with 10 bases left in between. Germline assignment: CDR1 KGHSH and CDR2 LQKENI. The CDR3 is CASSPKGVAGNTIYF. Here the CDR3 DNA reads TGTGCCAGCTCACCAAAGGGGGTAGCTGGAAACACCATATATTTT. Combining the CDR3 with reference TRBV18 and TRBJ1-3 gives the whole variable domain NAGVMQNPRHLVRRRGQEARLRCSPMKGHSHVYWYRQLPEEGLKFMVYLQKENIIDESGMPKERFSAEFPKEGPSILRIQQVVRGDSAAYFCASSPKGVAGNTIYFGEGSWLTVV.

The chain couples TRBV12-3 or TRBV12-4 to TRBJ1-5; D unclear. The V gene lost 3 bases and the J gene lost 6 bases, with 9 bases spanning the gap. This CDR3 contains 13 residues. CDR3 in DNA: TGTGCCAGCAGTTTCGAGGGAGCTCAGCCCCAGCATTTT. Residues: CASSFEGAQPQHF.